This is a list of T cell receptor beta chains from one sample in a study of radiotherapy plus CTLA-4 blockade in lung cancer. Here immunoSEQ multiplex PCR was the method, and the copy in TCRdb shows in-frame clones only, minus some. The profile shows approximately 72,000 clones, around 80% of them singletons. The material was peripheral blood, obtained from a patient treated with radiotherapy plus ipilimumab. The source is a human donor with non-small cell lung cancer who had a complete response to radiotherapy plus ipilimumab. The CDR3 runs from the conserved cysteine through the conserved F or W. The D gene is left open where the match is weak. For some rows the clone size is stated as once, few or many, or as a class when expanded; others skip it.

d_gene | abundance | j_gene | v_gene | CDR3aa | CDR3nt
- | - | TRBJ2-3 | TRBV6-5 | CASRTNTDTQYF | TGTGCCAGCAGGACGAACACAGATACGCAGTATTTT
- | - | TRBJ2-1 | TRBV7-6 | CASSIAVESYNEQFF | TGTGCCAGCAGCATTGCAGTAGAGTCCTACAATGAGCAGTTCTTC
TRBD2 | - | TRBJ2-1 | TRBV7-9 | CASTKRGLAGEYEQFF | TGTGCCAGCACCAAAAGGGGGCTAGCGGGGGAGTATGAGCAGTTCTTC
TRBD1 | - | TRBJ1-3 | TRBV27 | CASSPWDRDRNTIYF | TGTGCCAGCAGTCCCTGGGACAGGGATAGAAACACCATATATTTT
- | - | TRBJ1-3 | TRBV4-3 | CASSQDRDRSGNTIYF | TGCGCCAGCAGCCAAGATAGGGATAGGTCTGGAAACACCATATATTTT
- | - | TRBJ1-3 | TRBV6-1 | CASSVRGLIGVGNTIYF | TGTGCCAGCAGTGTCCGGGGATTAATCGGTGTGGGAAACACCATATATTTT
- | - | TRBJ1-5 | TRBV7-9 | CASSFDLNQPQHF | TGTGCCAGCAGCTTCGACCTCAATCAGCCCCAGCATTTT
TRBD2 | few | TRBJ2-3 | TRBV9 | CASSVVAGTGDTQYF | TGTGCCAGCAGCGTAGTAGCGGGAACCGGAGATACGCAGTATTTT
- | - | TRBJ1-6 | TRBV6-5 | CATRGGSSYNSPLHF | TGTGCCACCCGTGGGGGTAGCTCCTATAATTCACCCCTCCACTTT
- | - | TRBJ2-3 | TRBV18 | CASSPPQSTDTQYF | TGTGCCAGCTCACCACCACAGAGCACAGATACGCAGTATTTT
- | - | TRBJ1-2 | TRBV27 | CASSLKGNYGYTF | TGTGCCAGCAGTTTAAAGGGAAACTATGGCTACACCTTC
- | - | TRBJ2-3 | TRBV7-7 | CASSLVGGSTDTQYF | TGTGCTAGCAGCTTAGTAGGGGGTAGCACAGATACGCAGTATTTT
- | - | TRBJ2-5 | TRBV30 | CAWSVIRETQYF | TGTGCCTGGAGTGTAATTCGAGAGACCCAGTACTTC
TRBD1 | - | TRBJ1-1 | TRBV7-9 | CASSHRQGSYTEAFF | TGTGCCAGCAGTCATAGACAGGGCTCTTACACTGAAGCTTTCTTT
TRBD1 | - | TRBJ2-1 | TRBV5-6 | CASSLGQGAPYNEQFF | TGTGCCAGCAGCTTGGGACAGGGGGCCCCCTACAATGAGCAGTTCTTC
TRBD1 | - | TRBJ1-3 | TRBV7-9 | CASSFDRGLGNTIYF | TGTGCCAGCAGCTTTGACAGGGGGCTTGGAAACACCATATATTTT
- | - | TRBJ1-2 | TRBV29-1 | CSVQGMIDSNYGYTF | TGCAGCGTGCAGGGAATGATAGATTCTAACTATGGCTACACCTTC
TRBD1 | few | TRBJ2-7 | TRBV7-9 | CASSSRDRGEQYF | TGTGCCAGCAGCTCCCGGGACAGGGGCGAGCAGTACTTC
TRBD1 | - | TRBJ1-2 | TRBV6-6 | CASSTPAGGNYGYTF | TGTGCCAGCAGTACCCCGGCAGGGGGAAACTATGGCTACACCTTC
- | once | TRBJ2-7 | TRBV5-6 | CASSLAFLGGTIYEQYF | TGTGCCAGCAGCTTGGCCTTCCTAGGAGGGACGATTTACGAGCAGTACTTC
TRBD1 | - | TRBJ2-7 | TRBV6-5 | CAVRQVRTGAYEQYF | TGTGCCGTCCGGCAAGTCCGGACAGGTGCCTACGAGCAGTACTTC
TRBD1 | few | TRBJ1-5 | TRBV30 | CAWAQGTGIFSGNSNQPQHF | TGTGCCTGGGCCCAGGGGACAGGCATTTTCAGTGGGAATAGCAATCAGCCCCAGCATTTT
- | - | TRBJ2-2 | TRBV2 | CASSQGQRRAGELFF | TGTGCCAGCAGTCAAGGACAAAGGCGGGCCGGGGAGCTGTTTTTT
- | - | TRBJ2-2 | TRBV5-6 | CASSLVANTGELFF | TGTGCCAGCAGCTTGGTTGCGAACACCGGGGAGCTGTTTTTT
TRBD1 | - | TRBJ1-2 | TRBV27 | CASSLNDRDYGYTF | TGTGCCAGCAGCTTAAACGACAGGGACTATGGCTACACCTTC
- | medium-sized | TRBJ1-1 | TRBV30 | CAWSPDPGTEAFF | TGTGCCTGGAGTCCCGACCCGGGGACTGAAGCTTTCTTT
- | - | TRBJ2-1 | TRBV7-6 | CASSLEVRLNNEQFF | TGTGCCAGCAGCTTAGAAGTAAGGCTCAACAATGAGCAGTTCTTC
TRBD2 | - | TRBJ2-2 | TRBV7-9 | CASSSSGRARTGELFF | TGTGCCAGCAGCTCTAGCGGGAGGGCCAGGACCGGGGAGCTGTTTTTT
- | - | TRBJ1-4 | TRBV6-1 | CASASEKLFF | TGTGCCAGCGCGAGCGAAAAACTGTTTTTT
- | - | TRBJ1-3 | TRBV6-5 | CASSLGGSGNTIYF | TGTGCCAGCAGTTTAGGGGGCTCTGGAAACACCATATATTTT
- | - | TRBJ2-1 | TRBV10-3 | CAISLTANEQFF | TGTGCCATCAGTCTTACAGCTAATGAGCAGTTCTTC
- | - | TRBJ1-1 | TRBV30 | CAWSNRRWAFF | TGTGCCTGGAGTAACCGGCGTTGGGCTTTCTTT
- | - | TRBJ2-2 | TRBV4-3 | CASSQEGVAGELFF | TGCGCCAGCAGCCAAGAGGGGGTGGCCGGGGAGCTGTTTTTT
TRBD1 | - | TRBJ1-5 | TRBV27 | CASRDRADQPQHF | TGTGCCAGCAGGGACAGGGCGGATCAGCCCCAGCATTTT
TRBD1 | - | TRBJ2-6 | TRBV19 | CASSIEGMGDRDSGANVLTF | TGTGCCAGTAGTATAGAAGGAATGGGGGACAGGGACTCCGGGGCCAACGTCCTGACTTTC
- | - | TRBJ1-1 | TRBV14 | CASSQSIETEAFF | TGTGCCAGCAGCCAGAGTATCGAGACTGAAGCTTTCTTT
TRBD1 | once | TRBJ1-5 | TRBV7-6 | CASSSGQGAAPQHF | TGTGCCAGCAGTTCAGGACAGGGGGCTGCGCCCCAGCATTTT
TRBD2 | - | TRBJ2-2 | TRBV28 | CATGLAGVGGRELFF | TGTGCCACCGGACTAGCGGGAGTGGGGGGCCGGGAGCTGTTTTTT
- | - | TRBJ2-3 | TRBV7-2 | CASSLGAGGGDIDTQYF | TGTGCCAGCAGCTTAGGCGCAGGGGGAGGGGACATAGATACGCAGTATTTT
TRBD1 | - | TRBJ2-1 | TRBV15 | CATSRARDRGYNEQFF | TGTGCCACCAGCAGAGCCCGGGACAGGGGATACAATGAGCAGTTCTTC
- | few | TRBJ2-7 | TRBV7-2 | CASSLSRGYEQYF | TGTGCCAGCAGCTTAAGTCGGGGCTACGAGCAGTACTTC
- | once | TRBJ2-7 | TRBV5-6 | CASSLLGSSYEQYF | TGTGCCAGCAGCTTGCTCGGAAGCTCCTACGAGCAGTACTTC
- | - | TRBJ2-2 | TRBV14 | CASSQRQASTGELFF | TGTGCCAGCAGCCAAAGACAGGCCTCCACCGGGGAGCTGTTTTTT
TRBD2 | - | TRBJ2-2 | TRBV19 | CASSMASGTTARGELFF | TGTGCCAGTAGTATGGCTAGCGGGACAACGGCGCGGGGGGAGCTGTTTTTT
- | few | TRBJ1-3 | TRBV6-5 | CASRPGPSSGNTIYF | TGTGCCAGCAGGCCGGGGCCTAGCTCTGGAAACACCATATATTTT
- | once | TRBJ2-3 | TRBV7-8 | CASSLEDITDTQYF | TGTGCCAGCAGCTTAGAGGACATCACAGATACGCAGTATTTT
- | - | TRBJ1-4 | TRBV14 | CASSQVTGGNEKLFF | TGTGCCAGCAGCCAAGTGACAGGCGGGAACGAAAAACTGTTTTTT
- | - | TRBJ2-5 | TRBV19 | CASSLSRWETQYF | TGTGCCAGTAGTCTGTCCAGGTGGGAGACCCAGTACTTC
TRBD2 | - | TRBJ2-1 | TRBV29-1 | CSVEDSPSGTEQFF | TGCAGCGTTGAAGATTCGCCTAGCGGGACGGAGCAGTTCTTC
TRBD1 | - | TRBJ1-1 | TRBV15 | CATSRDLGQGGYTEAFF | TGTGCCACCAGCAGAGATTTGGGACAGGGTGGGTACACTGAAGCTTTCTTT
- | once | TRBJ1-4 | TRBV2 | CASSEGSHYEKLFF | TGTGCCAGCAGTGAAGGGTCTCACTATGAAAAACTGTTTTTT
- | - | TRBJ2-1 | TRBV6-5 | CASSTSGGKRGEQFF | TGTGCCAGCAGCACCTCCGGAGGAAAGAGGGGTGAGCAGTTCTTC
- | - | TRBJ2-5 | TRBV29-1 | CSISYRAHGETQYF | TGCAGCATTAGCTACCGGGCCCATGGGGAGACCCAGTACTTC
- | few | TRBJ2-1 | TRBV7-2 | CASSFSKSGNEQFF | TGTGCCAGCAGCTTTTCCAAGTCGGGCAATGAGCAGTTCTTC